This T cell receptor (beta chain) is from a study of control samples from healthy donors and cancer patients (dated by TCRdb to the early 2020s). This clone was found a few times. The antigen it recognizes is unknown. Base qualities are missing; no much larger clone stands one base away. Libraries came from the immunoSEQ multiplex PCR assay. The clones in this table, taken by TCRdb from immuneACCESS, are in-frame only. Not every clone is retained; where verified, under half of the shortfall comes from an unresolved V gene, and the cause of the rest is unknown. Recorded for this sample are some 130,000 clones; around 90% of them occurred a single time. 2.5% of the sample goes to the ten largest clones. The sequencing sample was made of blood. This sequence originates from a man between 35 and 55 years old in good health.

The nucleotide sequence is given as TGTGCCAGCAGCCAGGACAGGGCGGCGCAGCCCCAGCATTTT. Its product reads: CASSQDRAAQPQHF. Rearrangement joined TRBV2 to TRBJ1-5, and 8 bases in between align with TRBD1. The germline V gene encodes CDR1 SNHLY and CDR2 FYNNEI. There are 14 amino acids in the CDR3, from cysteine to phenylalanine inclusive. The retained sequence is limited to the CDR3, 42 bases, with the frame set at the first base. Unmatched junction bases come to 8, with V trimmed by 6 bases and J by 7 bases. The full variable domain, with segments outside the CDR3 supplied by the reference TRBV2 and TRBJ1-5 proteins, appears as EPEVTQTPSHQVTQMGQEVILRCVPISNHLYFYWYRQILGQKVEFLVSFYNNEISEKSEIFDDQFSVERPDGSNFTLKIRSTKLEDSAMYFCASSQDRAAQPQHFGDGTRLSIL.